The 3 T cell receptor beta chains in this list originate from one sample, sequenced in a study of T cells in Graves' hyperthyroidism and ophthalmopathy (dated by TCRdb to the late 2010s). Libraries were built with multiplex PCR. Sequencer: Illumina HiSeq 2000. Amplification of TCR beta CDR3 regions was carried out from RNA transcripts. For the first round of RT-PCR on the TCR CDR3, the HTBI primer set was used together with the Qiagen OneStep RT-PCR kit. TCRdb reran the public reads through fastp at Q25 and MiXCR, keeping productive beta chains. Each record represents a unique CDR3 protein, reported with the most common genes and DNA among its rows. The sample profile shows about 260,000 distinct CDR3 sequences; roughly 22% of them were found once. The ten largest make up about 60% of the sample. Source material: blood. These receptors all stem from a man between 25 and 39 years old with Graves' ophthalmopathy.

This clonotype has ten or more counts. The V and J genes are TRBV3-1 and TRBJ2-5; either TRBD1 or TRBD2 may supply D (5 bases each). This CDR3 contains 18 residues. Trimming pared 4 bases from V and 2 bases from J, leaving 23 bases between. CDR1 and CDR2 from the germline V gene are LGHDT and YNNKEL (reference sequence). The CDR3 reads CASSPDSRDHFLQETQYF. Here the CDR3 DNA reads TGTGCCAGCAGCCCGGACTCCCGGGACCACTTCCTACAAGAGACCCAGTACTTC.

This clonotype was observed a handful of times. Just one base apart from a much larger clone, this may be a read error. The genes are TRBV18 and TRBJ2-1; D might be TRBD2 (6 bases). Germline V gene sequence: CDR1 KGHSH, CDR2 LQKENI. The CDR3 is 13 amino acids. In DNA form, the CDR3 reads TGTGCCAGCTCACCAGCTAGCGACAATGAGCAGCTCTTC. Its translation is CASSPASDNEQLF.

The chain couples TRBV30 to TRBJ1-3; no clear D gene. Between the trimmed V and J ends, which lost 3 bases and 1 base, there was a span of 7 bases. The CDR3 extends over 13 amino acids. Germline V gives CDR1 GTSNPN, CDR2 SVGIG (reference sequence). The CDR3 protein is CAWSDLSGNTIYF. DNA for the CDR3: TGTGCCTGGAGCGACCTATCTGGAAACACCATATATTTT.